The 24 T cell receptor beta chains below were found in one sample sequenced in a study of T-cell memory formation after mild COVID-19. One entry per CDR3 protein results from TCRdb running MiXCR on the 5' RACE reads. The sample has 270,000 or so distinct CDR3 sequences, about a sixth seen once. Specimen: PBMCs or a T cell subset sorted from them (not recorded which). These receptors were collected from a man between 18 and 29 years old who had mild COVID-19 (a few samples of this study predate the infection). Cell type and time point are not known.

This chain joins TRBV5-1 and TRBJ2-4; D uncertain. Looked up from germline, CDR1 is SGHRS and CDR2 is YFSETQ. CDR3 length equals 15 residues. Deletions cut 2 bases from V and 0 bases from J, with 9 bases between. CDR3 sequence: CASSFPTVAKNIQYF. The CDR3 DNA sequence: TGCGCCAGCAGCTTTCCGACGGTAGCCAAAAACATTCAGTACTTC.

This clonotype has more than one count but fewer than ten. The J gene is TRBJ1-4, the V gene TRBV7-8; 7 nucleotides line up with TRBD1. V dropped 3 bases and J dropped 8; count of bases not matched to a gene: 6. CDR3 length equals 14 residues. Germline V gene sequence: CDR1 SGHVS, CDR2 FQNEAQ. This CDR3 is CASSLTGNSEKLFF. The CDR3 DNA sequence: TGTGCCAGCAGCTTGACAGGGAATTCCGAAAAACTGTTTTTT.

This clonotype has a handful of counts. The chain recombines TRBV12-3 or TRBV12-4 with TRBJ2-1; possibly TRBD2 for D (7 bases). The CDR3 extends over 14 amino acids. V dropped 7 bases and J dropped 3 bases, with 13 bases sitting between them. For the CDR3, the DNA is TGTGCCAGCAAACGGGGGGCCCTCTACAATGAGCAGTTCTTC. Its translation is CASKRGALYNEQFF.

The rearrangement uses TRBV7-3 and TRBJ2-2; no clear D gene. Trimming removed 5 bases at V and 6 bases at J, with 19 bases between. The CDR3 totals 16 residues. In germline, CDR1 is SGHTA, CDR2 FQGTGA. The CDR3 DNA sequence: TGTGCCAGCAGCCAAAGACTCACGGTCACACCCGGGGAGCTGTTTTTT. This gives the protein CASSQRLTVTPGELFF.

The chain joins TRBV5-5 to TRBJ1-2, with D possibly being TRBD1 (6 bases). V lost 3 bases and J lost 8, with 17 bases in between. The germline CDR1 and CDR2 sequences are SGHKS and YYEKEE (reference sequence). The CDR3 is 14 residues long. Here the CDR3 reads CASSSEQGWRGYTF. The CDR3 DNA is TGTGCCAGCAGCTCGGAACAGGGATGGCGGGGCTACACCTTC.

This clonotype showed up just a few times. The rearrangement joins TRBV5-1 to TRBJ1-6; 9 nucleotides line up with TRBD1. CDR3 length equals 15 residues. V gave up 4 bases and J gave up 9 bases; unmatched junction bases: 8. Germline CDR1 reads SGHRS; CDR2 reads YFSETQ. CDR3 sequence (DNA): TGCGCCAGCAGCCGCGGGGACAGGGACGGTTCACCCCTCCACTTT. Residues: CASSRGDRDGSPLHF.

The J gene is TRBJ2-5, the V gene TRBV4-3; D may be TRBD1 (6 bases). The CDR3 has 16 residues. The germline V gene has CDR1 LGHNA and CDR2 YSLEER. V lost 1 base to trimming and J lost 1 base, with 13 bases between them. CDR3 sequence reads: CASSQGGTTRQETQYF. CDR3 coding DNA: TGCGCCAGCAGCCAAGGGGGGACAACTCGCCAAGAGACCCAGTACTTC.

This clonotype was picked up a small number of times. The rearrangement links TRBV7-9 to TRBJ1-1, with D unclear. V lost 4 bases to trimming and J lost 4 bases, with 10 bases between them. Germline lookup yields CDR1 SEHNR and CDR2 FQNEAQ (reference sequence). This CDR3 contains 13 residues. CDR3 in amino acids: CASSSDGLTEAFF. The CDR3 nucleotides are TGTGCCAGCAGCTCCGACGGGCTCACTGAAGCTTTCTTT. The full variable domain, its missing parts supplied by reference TRBV7-9 and TRBJ1-1, is DTGVSQNPRHKITKRGQNVTFRCDPISEHNRLYWYRQTLGQGPEFLTYFQNEAQLEKSRLLSDRFSAERPKGSFSTLEIQRTEQGDSAMYLCASSSDGLTEAFFGQGTRLTVV.

This clonotype was seen a few times. The chain couples TRBV12-3 or TRBV12-4 to TRBJ1-1; D is undetermined. This CDR3 spans 11 amino acids. The V end lost 3 bases, the J end lost 8 bases, and 7 bases lay between the germline ends. The CDR3: CASSFIGEAFF. The CDR3 coding sequence is TGTGCCAGCAGTTTCATAGGCGAAGCTTTCTTT.

This clonotype came up a few times. The chain has TRBV7-2 and TRBJ2-2, with TRBD1 as a possible D gene (6 bases). The V gene's germline CDR1 is SGHTA and CDR2 FQGNSA. The CDR3 covers 13 residues. V lost 5 bases to trimming and J lost 5 bases, with 9 bases between them. The CDR3 DNA follows: TGTGCCAGCAGCGATCAGGGGACCGGGGAGCTGTTTTTT. It encodes CASSDQGTGELFF.

The table lists this clonotype with a few counts. The rearrangement joins TRBV29-1 to TRBJ2-5, with D tentatively TRBD2 (6 bases). CDR3 length: 14 residues. Germline CDR1 reads SQVTM; CDR2 reads ANQGSEA. Trimming shortened V by 7 bases and J by 5 bases, and 20 bases separated the two germline ends. The CDR3 region is CSAPGGGAEETQYF. CDR3 DNA sequence: TGCAGCGCCCCCGGCGGCGGGGCGGAGGAGACCCAGTACTTC.

This clonotype was recorded at least ten times. The chain is built from TRBV7-9 and TRBJ2-6; 10 nucleotides match TRBD1. Unmatched junction bases numbered 22, after V lost 10 bases and J lost 4 bases. From germline, CDR1 is SEHNR and CDR2 FQNEAQ (reference sequence). The CDR3 has 20 residues. The DNA for the CDR3 is TGTGCCATTCTCTCGCGTTCCGGGACAGGGGCGATGAAGGGGGCCAACGTCCTGACTTTC. Encoded protein: CAILSRSGTGAMKGANVLTF.

This clonotype was observed a few times. The chain employs TRBV5-1 and TRBJ2-3; D call uncertain. Germline values: CDR1 SGHRS, CDR2 YFSETQ. This CDR3 comprises 16 residues. The V gene lost 4 bases and the J gene lost 0 bases, with 15 bases spanning the gap. CDR3 sequence reads: CASSRFVGSSTDTQYF. In nucleotides, the CDR3 is TGCGCCAGCAGCCGGTTCGTGGGTAGCAGCACAGATACGCAGTATTTT.

The J gene is TRBJ2-3, the V gene TRBV7-2, with D uncertain. The V gene lost 5 bases and the J gene lost 8 bases, with 8 bases spanning the gap. Per germline, CDR1 SGHTA and CDR2 FQGNSA. The CDR3 consists of 11 residues. As DNA, the CDR3 is TGTGCCAGCAGCGAGTTAGGTACGCAGTATTTT. Protein: CASSELGTQYF.

This clonotype has just a few counts. The genes are TRBV6-1 and TRBJ2-7; D is ambiguous. The CDR3 is 13 residues long. V was pared by 4 bases and J by 3 bases, with 10 bases between. CDR1 and CDR2 from the germline V gene are MNHNS and SASEGT. CDR3 coding DNA: TGTGCCAGCAGTGCCCGGCCCCGCTACGAGCAGTACTTC. Its protein product is CASSARPRYEQYF.

Worth noting for this clonotype: The junction departs from the called germline gene at one end, perhaps through a read error. The V gene is TRBV29-1, the J gene TRBJ2-1; 14 positions agree with TRBD2. The germline V gene encodes CDR1 SQVTM and CDR2 ANQGSEA. The CDR3 contains 17 residues. The DNA for the CDR3 is TGCAGCGGAGGGACTAGCGGGGGCCCGGGGTCCTACACTGAGCAGTTCTTC. Protein sequence: CSGGTSGGPGSYTEQFF.

This clonotype has a handful of counts. The chain employs TRBV6-5 and TRBJ2-7, with D hard to call. Germline values: CDR1 MNHEY, CDR2 SVGAGI. The ends were cut back, 0 bases at V and 4 bases at J, with 13 bases in the middle. The CDR3 has 15 amino acids. For the CDR3, the DNA is TGTGCCAGCAGTTACTCGACGGCCCCCTCATACGAGCAGTACTTC. Encoded protein: CASSYSTAPSYEQYF.

The V and J genes are TRBV7-2 and TRBJ1-2; D is perhaps TRBD1 (5 bases). Between the trimmed V and J ends, which lost 2 bases and 2 bases, there was a span of 12 bases. CDR3 size: 15 residues. Germline-derived CDR1 and CDR2 are SGHTA and FQGNSA. The CDR3 protein is CASSLLQGLNYGYTF. The CDR3 DNA sequence: TGTGCCAGCAGCTTATTGCAGGGCTTGAACTATGGCTACACCTTC.

This chain links TRBV7-9 with TRBJ1-6, with TRBD1 as a possible D gene (5 bases). CDR3 length equals 14 residues. V lost 5 bases and J lost 9, with 14 bases in between. Germline assignment: CDR1 SEHNR and CDR2 FQNEAQ (reference sequence). The CDR3 loop reads CASSRGPGSSPLHF. CDR3 DNA sequence: TGTGCCAGCAGCCGGGGACCCGGGAGTTCACCCCTCCACTTT.

This clonotype was observed a few times. V and J are TRBV18 and TRBJ2-1; 9 bases fit TRBD1. V lost 2 bases, J lost 1 base, and 3 bases stayed unmatched. This CDR3 has 16 residues. In germline, CDR1 is KGHSH, CDR2 LQKENI. Written as DNA, the CDR3 is TGTGCCAGCTCACCAGGGACAGGGACATCCTACAATGAGCAGTTCTTC. Its protein product is CASSPGTGTSYNEQFF.

The chain has TRBV20-1 and TRBJ2-6; D not resolved. This CDR3 region has 14 residues. V lost 0 bases and J 4 bases, leaving 7 bases between the germline ends. CDR1 and CDR2 from the germline V gene are DFQATT and SNEGSKA (reference sequence). The CDR3, as DNA: TGCAGTGCTAGAGAAGGGTCCGGGGCCAACGTCCTGACTTTC. Protein product: CSAREGSGANVLTF.

There are many counts of this clonotype. This chain joins TRBV24-1 and TRBJ2-1; D might be TRBD1 or TRBD2, each matching 5 bases. Germline CDR1 and CDR2: KGHDR and SFDVKD. V lost 9 bases to trimming and J lost 7 bases, with 12 bases between them. The CDR3 is made up of 12 amino acids. This CDR3 reads CATGQGGNEQFF. The CDR3 DNA follows: TGTGCCACCGGCCAGGGCGGGAATGAGCAGTTCTTC.

The V call is TRBV30, the J call TRBJ2-5; 10 nucleotides line up with TRBD2. V was clipped by 4 bases and J by 5 bases; unmatched bases: 13. The CDR3 sequence is 16 residues long. Germline CDR1 and CDR2: GTSNPN and SVGIG (reference sequence). CDR3 region: CAWTVGLAGVMETQYF. As DNA, the CDR3 is TGTGCCTGGACGGTGGGGCTAGCGGGGGTGATGGAGACCCAGTACTTC.

This clonotype was counted only a few times. The chain combines TRBV5-1 with TRBJ2-7; D possibly corresponds to TRBD1 (7 bases). Trimming took off 4 bases at V and 2 bases at J, with 13 bases between the two ends. The CDR3 loop spans 14 amino acids. Germline CDR1 reads SGHRS; CDR2 reads YFSETQ. The CDR3, as DNA: TGCGCCAGCAGCCCGGGGGACAGAGCCTACGAGCAGTACTTC. It translates to CASSPGDRAYEQYF. Drawing the rest from reference TRBV5-1 and TRBJ2-7, the complete variable domain is KAGVTQTPRYLIKTRGQQVTLSCSPISGHRSVSWYQQTPGQGLQFLFEYFSETQRNKGNFPGRFSGRQFSNSRSEMNVSTLELGDSALYLCASSPGDRAYEQYFGPGTRLTVT.